These T cell receptor beta chains were read from a single sample in a study of T-cell reconstitution after alpha-beta-depleted transplantation in children. Using its own MiXCR run on the PCR reads, TCRdb lists one record per CDR3 protein. Of around 300,000 distinct CDR3 sequences listed, around 9.1% are singletons. This material consisted of PBMCs, taken before TCRalphabeta/CD19-depleted stem cell transplant. The receptors were sampled from a boy under two years old with acute myeloid leukemia, due to receive a stem cell transplant. Both conserved end residues are part of each CDR3. A D gene is named only where the DNA matches it firmly. Where a row states a size, it is once, few, many or the class of an expanded clone; other rows omit it.

j_gene,v_gene,abundance,d_gene,CDR3aa,CDR3nt
TRBJ2-7,TRBV12-3/TRBV12-4,many,TRBD1,CASSPSDREEYEQYF,TGTGCCAGCAGTCCTTCGGACAGGGAAGAGTACGAGCAGTACTTC
TRBJ2-7,TRBV18,few,TRBD1,CASSPRTGGASYEQYF,TGTGCCAGCTCACCACGGACAGGGGGCGCCTCCTACGAGCAGTACTTC
TRBJ2-7,TRBV10-3,many,TRBD2,CAISESKGTSGSNEQYF,TGTGCCATCAGTGAGTCGAAGGGGACTAGCGGGAGTAACGAGCAGTACTTC
TRBJ1-1,TRBV5-1,many,-,CASSLQERAFF,TGCGCCAGCAGCTTGCAGGAAAGGGCTTTCTTT
TRBJ2-5,TRBV24-1,many,TRBD1,CATSEGTGGGGETQYF,TGTGCCACCAGTGAGGGGACAGGGGGCGGAGGGGAGACCCAGTACTTC
TRBJ2-1,TRBV19,many,TRBD1,CATSRDSAYNEQFF,TGTGCCACCTCTAGGGACAGTGCCTACAATGAGCAGTTCTTC
TRBJ2-7,TRBV7-3,many,TRBD2,CASSLQAGGPYEQYF,TGTGCCAGCAGCTTACAAGCGGGAGGTCCCTACGAGCAGTACTTC
TRBJ1-1,TRBV10-3,many,-,CAISVAGPNTEAFF,TGTGCCATCAGTGTGGCAGGGCCGAACACTGAAGCTTTCTTT
TRBJ2-2,TRBV24-1,many,-,CATSDFLGYKGLEDTGELFF,TGTGCCACCAGTGATTTCCTCGGGTATAAGGGGTTAGAGGACACCGGGGAGCTGTTTTTT
TRBJ1-2,TRBV29-1,many,-,CSVAYNYGYTF,TGCAGCGTTGCCTATAACTATGGCTACACCTTC
TRBJ2-7,TRBV28,many,-,CASSFRYEQYF,TGTGCCAGCAGTTTTAGATACGAGCAGTACTTC
TRBJ2-7,TRBV28,many,TRBD2,CASSLGPSGIYEQYF,TGTGCCAGCAGTTTAGGCCCTAGCGGGATCTACGAGCAGTACTTC
TRBJ2-7,TRBV7-9,many,TRBD1,CASSHPGTGLLEQYF,TGTGCCAGCAGCCATCCCGGGACAGGCCTTTTGGAGCAGTACTTC
TRBJ2-1,TRBV24-1,many,-,CATQGISSYNEQFF,TGTGCCACTCAGGGGATAAGCTCCTACAATGAGCAGTTCTTC
TRBJ1-4,TRBV28,many,TRBD1,CASSFLGTDEKLFF,TGTGCCAGCAGTTTCCTTGGGACAGACGAAAAACTGTTTTTT
TRBJ2-2,TRBV20-1,few,-,CSARAGNMNTGELFF,TGCAGTGCTAGAGCGGGTAATATGAACACCGGGGAGCTGTTTTTT
TRBJ1-2,TRBV3-1,many,-,CASSMGGEGYGYTF,TGTGCCAGCAGCATGGGGGGAGAGGGCTATGGCTACACCTTC
TRBJ2-5,TRBV5-1,many,TRBD1,CASSSYRGQETQYF,TGCGCCAGCAGCTCCTACAGGGGGCAGGAGACCCAGTACTTC
TRBJ1-2,TRBV29-1,few,TRBD1,CSVDPTGAEGYTF,TGCAGCGTTGACCCAACAGGGGCGGAGGGCTACACCTTC
TRBJ1-2,TRBV29-1,many,-,CSVGGQEGYTF,TGCAGCGTTGGGGGCCAAGAAGGCTACACCTTC
TRBJ2-7,TRBV9,many,-,CASSVTGTSYEQYF,TGTGCCAGCAGCGTAACAGGCACTTCCTACGAGCAGTACTTC
TRBJ1-1,TRBV12-3/TRBV12-4,many,TRBD1,CASSSDRGGTEAFF,TGTGCCAGCAGTTCAGACAGGGGAGGTACTGAAGCTTTCTTT
TRBJ1-2,TRBV3-1,-,-,CASSQEPTGFYGYTF,TGTGCCAGCAGCCAAGAGCCCACAGGATTCTATGGCTACACCTTC
TRBJ2-3,TRBV7-9,many,TRBD1,CASSFLGQARGDTQYF,TGTGCCAGCAGCTTTCTGGGACAGGCACGGGGAGATACGCAGTATTTT
TRBJ2-1,TRBV6-1,many,TRBD1,CASSEGTGSDEQFF,TGTGCCAGCAGTGAAGGGACAGGGAGCGATGAGCAGTTCTTC
TRBJ2-3,TRBV5-2,-,-,CAMGRGGGSLTDTQYF,TGTGCCATGGGCCGTGGGGGCGGGAGCCTCACAGATACGCAGTATTTT
TRBJ1-5,TRBV12-3/TRBV12-4,many,TRBD1,CASSLRGQPNQPQHF,TGTGCCAGCAGTTTAAGGGGGCAGCCCAATCAGCCCCAGCATTTT
TRBJ2-7,TRBV29-1,many,-,CSVARHLNYEQYF,TGCAGCGTCGCGAGACATCTAAACTACGAGCAGTACTTC
TRBJ2-4,TRBV2,-,TRBD1,CASNSDRGDIQYF,TGTGCCAGCAACTCGGACAGGGGGGACATTCAGTACTTC
TRBJ2-3,TRBV27,many,TRBD2,CASRYGLAGSGTQYF,TGTGCCAGCAGATATGGACTAGCGGGATCGGGTACGCAGTATTTT
TRBJ2-3,TRBV28,few,TRBD2,CASRRGTSGSAGTDTQYF,TGTGCCAGCAGGCGAGGGACTAGCGGGAGTGCCGGGACAGATACGCAGTATTTT
TRBJ2-3,TRBV5-1,many,-,CASSLLRPGNTDTQYF,TGCGCCAGCAGCTTGCTTCGGCCAGGTAACACAGATACGCAGTATTTT
TRBJ2-5,TRBV18,few,TRBD2,CASSPRTSGRLVEETQYF,TGTGCCAGCTCACCAAGGACTAGCGGACGCCTGGTTGAAGAGACCCAGTACTTC
TRBJ2-3,TRBV5-1,many,-,CASSLGQGDTQYF,TGCGCCAGCAGCTTGGGACAAGGGGATACGCAGTATTTT
TRBJ2-7,TRBV12-3/TRBV12-4,-,-,CASSFQGTADEQYF,TGTGCCAGCAGTTTCCAGGGGACGGCGGACGAGCAGTACTTC
TRBJ2-1,TRBV5-1,many,TRBD2,CASSGTSGGYNEQFF,TGCGCCAGCAGTGGGACTAGCGGGGGTTACAATGAGCAGTTCTTC
TRBJ1-5,TRBV7-9,-,-,CASSRPGGGQPQHF,TGTGCCAGCAGCCGACCCGGGGGCGGTCAGCCCCAGCATTTT
TRBJ1-6,TRBV2,many,-,CASSDVDSPLHF,TGTGCCAGCAGTGACGTGGATTCACCCCTCCACTTT
TRBJ2-7,TRBV9,many,TRBD1,CASSVAPGTGGAEQYF,TGTGCCAGCAGCGTAGCACCCGGGACAGGGGGCGCCGAGCAGTACTTC
TRBJ2-7,TRBV12-3/TRBV12-4,many,-,CASSFGDTTSYYEQYF,TGTGCCAGCAGTTTCGGGGACACCACGTCATACTACGAGCAGTACTTC
TRBJ2-1,TRBV29-1,few,-,CSVEETELPYNEQFF,TGCAGCGTTGAAGAAACGGAGCTTCCCTACAATGAGCAGTTCTTC
TRBJ2-7,TRBV5-1,many,-,CASSSQGSDEQYF,TGCGCCAGCAGTTCACAGGGATCAGACGAGCAGTACTTC
TRBJ2-5,TRBV6-5,many,TRBD1,CASSLRDRAYRETQYF,TGTGCCAGCAGTTTGAGGGACAGGGCTTATAGAGAGACCCAGTACTTC
TRBJ2-7,TRBV10-3,many,-,CAISGPVPYEQYF,TGTGCCATCAGTGGTCCGGTTCCCTACGAGCAGTACTTC
TRBJ1-5,TRBV16,few,-,CASSQSVGDTNQPQHF,TGTGCCAGCAGCCAATCAGTGGGGGATACCAATCAGCCCCAGCATTTT
TRBJ2-7,TRBV12-5,few,TRBD2,CASALGGGRGSYEQYF,TGTGCTAGTGCCCTTGGCGGGGGGCGCGGGTCCTACGAGCAGTACTTC
TRBJ2-7,TRBV20-1,many,TRBD1,CSARPPGTGSYEQYF,TGCAGTGCTAGACCCCCCGGGACAGGGTCCTACGAGCAGTACTTC
TRBJ1-2,TRBV12-3/TRBV12-4,many,-,CASSPRTAGYGYTF,TGTGCCAGCAGTCCCCGGACAGCGGGGTATGGCTACACCTTC
TRBJ2-1,TRBV12-3/TRBV12-4,many,TRBD1,CASKRTGGYNEQFF,TGTGCCAGCAAGAGGACAGGGGGATACAATGAGCAGTTCTTC
TRBJ2-3,TRBV7-9,many,-,CASSSRGADTQYF,TGTGCCAGCAGCAGCAGGGGAGCGGATACGCAGTATTTT
TRBJ2-7,TRBV28,many,TRBD2,CASSLLGLAGRQYF,TGTGCCAGCAGTTTATTGGGACTAGCGGGACGGCAGTACTTC
TRBJ1-6,TRBV6-5,many,-,CASSNPLNTGTYNSPLHF,TGTGCCAGCAGTAACCCCCTTAACACAGGGACCTATAATTCACCCCTCCACTTT
TRBJ2-5,TRBV6-1,many,-,CASSGNQRFQETQYF,TGTGCCAGCAGTGGGAACCAGCGGTTTCAAGAGACCCAGTACTTC